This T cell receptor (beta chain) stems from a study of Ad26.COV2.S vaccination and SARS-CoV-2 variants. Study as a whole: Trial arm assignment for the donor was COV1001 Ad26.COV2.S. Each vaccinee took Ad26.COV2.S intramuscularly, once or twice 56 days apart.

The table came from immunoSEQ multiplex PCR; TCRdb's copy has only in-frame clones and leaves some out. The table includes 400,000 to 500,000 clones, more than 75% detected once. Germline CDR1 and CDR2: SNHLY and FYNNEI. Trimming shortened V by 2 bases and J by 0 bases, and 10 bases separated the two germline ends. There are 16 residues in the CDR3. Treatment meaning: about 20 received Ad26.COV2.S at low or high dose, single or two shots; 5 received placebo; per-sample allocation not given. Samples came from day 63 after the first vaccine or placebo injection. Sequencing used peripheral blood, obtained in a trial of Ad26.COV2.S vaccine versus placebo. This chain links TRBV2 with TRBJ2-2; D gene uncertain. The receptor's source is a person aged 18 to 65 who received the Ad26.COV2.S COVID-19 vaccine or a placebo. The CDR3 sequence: CASSEFRSANTGELFF. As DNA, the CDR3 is TGTGCCAGCAGTGAATTTCGGTCCGCGAACACCGGGGAGCTGTTTTTT.